This passage covers 27 T cell receptor beta chains from one sample sequenced in a study of circulating CD8 cells and anti-PD-1 response in melanoma. Each library started from 15 ng of total RNA using the QIAseq Immune Repertoire TCR panel. One entry per CDR3 protein results from TCRdb running MiXCR on the reads. The table records about 920 distinct CDR3 sequences, 6.1% of them present only once. From live CD3+CD8+TCRalphabeta+ cells, four PD-1 and/or TIGIT subsets were sorted. This specimen consisted of CD8+ T cells from PBMCs, obtained at baseline or after one month of anti-PD-1 therapy (not recorded which). The receptors shown here come from a human donor with melanoma.

In this sample, this clonotype is medium-sized. This chain uses TRBV7-8 with TRBJ2-3; D remains ambiguous. Germline-derived CDR1 and CDR2 are SGHVS and FQNEAQ. V lost 1 base, J lost 4 bases, and 6 bases lay in between. This CDR3 is 13 amino acids long. In DNA form, the CDR3 reads TGTGCCAGCAGCTTAGTAGTTTCAGATACGCAGTATTTT. This encodes CASSLVVSDTQYF.

This clonotype was seen a few times. One base away lies a much larger clone, so this may be a sequencing read error. The conserved closing phenylalanine or tryptophan is absent in this CDR3, likely reflecting a read error. CDR3 in amino acids: CATRQGSYEQYL. The CDR3 nucleotides are TGTGCCACCAGACAGGGATCCTACGAGCAGTACCTC. The rearrangement joins TRBV15 to TRBJ2-7, with D possibly TRBD1 on 6 matching bases. Germline V lookup: CDR1 LNHNV, CDR2 YYDKDF (reference sequence). CDR3 size: 12 residues. V lost 6 bases and J lost 1, with 7 bases in between.

In this sample, this clonotype is large. V gene TRBV27 combines with J gene TRBJ2-1; D remains ambiguous. Trimming left V 2 bases short and J 5 bases short, with 10 bases between. Germline V gene data show CDR1 as MNHEY and CDR2 as SMNVEV (reference sequence). The CDR3 covers 14 residues. CDR3 DNA: TGTGCCAGCAGTTTACAATTAGCTCACAATGAGCAGTTCTTC. It specifies CASSLQLAHNEQFF.

The V gene is TRBV27, the J gene TRBJ2-7; 7 positions match TRBD1. J lost 2 bases, V lost 4 bases, and 5 bases had no gene match. The length of the CDR3 is 14 residues. Germline V gene lookup returns CDR1 MNHEY and CDR2 SMNVEV (reference sequence). The CDR3 DNA follows: TGTGCCAGCAGTTCGGGACAGATTGCCTACGAGCAGTACTTC. This gives the protein CASSSGQIAYEQYF.

In this sample, this clonotype is medium-sized. The chain has TRBV6-4 and TRBJ2-3; weak D call: TRBD2 (5 bases). V was shortened by 6 bases and J by 4 bases, with 14 bases between the two germline ends. In germline, CDR1 is MRHNA, CDR2 SNTAGT. This CDR3 has 14 residues. CDR3 DNA: TGTGCCAGCAGCGCCGGACTGGAAGCAGATACGCAGTATTTT. Translating gives CASSAGLEADTQYF.

To note about this clonotype: A much bigger clone sits one base away, suggesting this may be a read error. The J gene is TRBJ2-7, the V gene TRBV6-5; TRBD1 is a possible D gene (6 bases). The V gene's germline CDR1 is MNHEY and CDR2 SVGAGI. The CDR3 spans 15 residues. The V end was cut by 0 bases, the J end by 3 bases, with 12 bases between. The CDR3 DNA reads as TGTGCCAGCAGTTACTCGAATCAGGACAGCTACGAGCAGTACTTC. Residues: CASSYSNQDSYEQYF.

This clonotype was recorded a few times. This may be a read error: a much more frequent sequence differs by one nucleotide. V usage is TRBV15 and J usage is TRBJ2-7, with D possibly being TRBD1 (6 bases). V was shortened by 6 bases and J by 3 bases, with 9 bases between the two germline ends. CDR1 is LNHNV and CDR2 is YYDKDF in the germline V gene (reference sequence). The CDR3 extends over 12 amino acids. The CDR3 region is CATRQGFYEQYF. In DNA form, the CDR3 reads TGTGCCACCAGACAGGGATTCTACGAGCAGTACTTC.

Within the sample, this clonotype is large. Compared with germline, one end of the junction differs, possibly owing to a read error. V usage is TRBV25-1 and J usage is TRBJ1-2, with no clear D. This CDR3 has 12 amino acids. Germline assignment: CDR1 MGHDK and CDR2 SYGVNS. The chain's CDR3 is CASSPGLGGYTF. The CDR3 bases are TGTGCGAGCAGCCCAGGCCTGGGGGGCTACACCTTC.

Details on this clonotype: A much larger clone sits a single nucleotide away, making a read error possible. No conserved phenylalanine or tryptophan is present at the end of the CDR3, so a read error is the likely explanation. This rearrangement joins TRBV6-5 to TRBJ2-7; no firm D call. The V and J ends lost 6 bases and 0 bases respectively, with 12 bases between them. The CDR3 loop spans 14 amino acids. Germline lookup yields CDR1 MNHEY and CDR2 SVGAGI. The CDR3 is CASSFDYPSYEQYL. In nucleotides, the CDR3 is TGTGCCAGCAGCTTCGATTATCCCTCCTACGAGCAGTACCTC.

This clonotype is labeled as large. The genes are TRBV24-1 and TRBJ2-2, with a weak D call TRBD2 (6 bases). Germline assignment: CDR1 KGHDR and CDR2 SFDVKD. The CDR3 sequence is 15 residues long. V lost 4 bases and J 5 bases, leaving 13 bases between the germline ends. The CDR3 sequence is CATSDRRGWTGELFF. CDR3 nucleotide sequence: TGTGCCACCAGTGACCGGCGGGGATGGACCGGGGAGCTGTTTTTT.

In its sample, this clonotype is large. The J gene is TRBJ2-3, the V gene TRBV7-3; 10 positions agree with TRBD1. Germline values: CDR1 SGHTA, CDR2 FQGTGA. There are 17 residues in the CDR3. Unmatched junction bases numbered 7, after V lost 1 base and J lost 3 bases. The CDR3 here is CASSLMPGTGVTDTQYF. The CDR3 DNA follows: TGTGCCAGCAGCTTAATGCCCGGGACAGGGGTGACAGATACGCAGTATTTT.

By frequency in the sample, this clonotype is large (0.1 to 1%). CDR3 region: CASSSSGQGGELFF. In DNA form, the CDR3 reads TGTGCCAGCAGCTCGAGTGGACAGGGCGGGGAGCTGTTTTTT. The rearrangement links TRBV7-2 to TRBJ2-2; 8 nucleotides agree with TRBD1. Germline V gene sequence: CDR1 SGHTA, CDR2 FQGNSA. V lost 4 bases, J lost 7 bases, and 5 bases stayed unmatched. The CDR3 totals 14 residues.

By its share, this clonotype is large. The rearrangement links TRBV7-3 to TRBJ2-3; 7 nucleotides match TRBD1. There are 15 residues in the CDR3. Germline CDR1 and CDR2: SGHTA and FQGTGA. V shed 4 bases, J shed 2 bases, and the junction held 6 bases outside the gene matches. CDR3 DNA: TGTGCCAGCAGCTCCGGGACAGCAAACACAGATACGCAGTATTTT. It is translated as CASSSGTANTDTQYF. The variable domain in full, with the rest retrieved from reference TRBV7-3 and TRBJ2-3, is GAGVSQTPSNKVTEKGKYVELRCDPISGHTALYWYRQSLGQGPEFLIYFQGTGAADDSGLPNDRFFAVRPEGSVSTLKIQRTERGDSAVYLCASSSGTANTDTQYFGPGTRLTVL.

Turning to this clonotype: This may be a read error, as it is one base from a much larger clone. The chain recombines TRBV20-1 with TRBJ2-1, with D uncertain. Germline V gene sequence: CDR1 DFQATT, CDR2 SNEGSKA (reference sequence). The CDR3 runs 13 residues. V was shortened by 6 bases and J by 8 bases, with 17 bases between the two germline ends. The CDR3 loop reads CSAPRHSADEQFF. The DNA for the CDR3 is TGCAGTGCCCCGAGACACAGTGCTGATGAGCAGTTCTTC.

Judged by abundance, this clonotype is medium-sized. CDR3 sequence (DNA): TGTGCCAGCAGTCCCCTCTCGGGCGGCTACGAGCAGTACTTC. This sequence encodes CASSPLSGGYEQYF. The rearrangement links TRBV27 to TRBJ2-7; D is undetermined. The CDR3 spans 14 residues. Germline loops: CDR1 MNHEY, CDR2 SMNVEV (reference sequence). Trimming removed 5 bases at V and 3 bases at J, with 14 bases between.

Relative to its sample, this clonotype is medium-sized. V gene TRBV2 combines with J gene TRBJ2-5; D may be TRBD2 (6 bases). The CDR3 loop spans 16 amino acids. Germline CDR1 and CDR2: SNHLY and FYNNEI. Trimming pared 5 bases from V and 0 bases from J, leaving 16 bases between. CDR3 DNA: TGTGCCAGCAGTCAGCTGGGCGGGGACGACCAAGAGACCCAGTACTTC. Its translation: CASSQLGGDDQETQYF.

This clonotype is labeled large. The V and J genes are TRBV7-3 and TRBJ1-2, with 11 bases that match TRBD1. CDR1 and CDR2 (germline): SGHTA, FQGTGA. The CDR3 runs to 15 residues. Losses at the gene ends were 5 bases for V and 4 bases for J; bases not matched to a gene: 6. The CDR3 is CASSPGQGAGYGYTF. The CDR3 DNA is TGTGCCAGCAGCCCCGGACAGGGGGCAGGCTATGGCTACACCTTC.

Judged by abundance, this clonotype is large. The chain is built from TRBV28 and TRBJ2-3; D is unresolved. V lost 2 bases, J lost 4 bases, and 16 bases lay in between. The CDR3 spans 16 residues. Germline-derived CDR1 and CDR2 are MDHEN and SYDVKM. The DNA for the CDR3 is TGTGCCAGCAGTTTAGTGGTCACCGCCGACGCAGATACGCAGTATTTT. Translated, it gives CASSLVVTADADTQYF.

By proportion, this clonotype is medium-sized. This rearrangement joins TRBV12-5 to TRBJ2-1, with TRBD2 matching 8 bases. This CDR3 comprises 15 residues. Trimming removed 10 bases from V and 4 bases from J; junction bases left unmatched: 12. Germline V gene data show CDR1 as LGHNT and CDR2 as FRNRAP. The CDR3: CAMGPGGAVYNEQFF. CDR3 DNA: TGTGCTATGGGCCCCGGGGGGGCCGTATACAATGAGCAGTTCTTC. Together with reference TRBV12-5 and TRBJ2-1, the CDR3 gives the full variable domain: DARVTQTPRHKVTEMGQEVTMRCQPILGHNTVFWYRQTMMQGLELLAYFRNRAPLDDSGMPKDRFSAEMPDATLATLKIQPSEPRDSAVYFCAMGPGGAVYNEQFFGPGTRLTVL.

This clonotype is medium-sized within its sample. The chain links TRBV28 to TRBJ1-1; no clear D. The V gene lost 2 bases and the J gene lost 7 bases, with 11 bases spanning the gap. The CDR3 is 13 residues long. From germline, CDR1 is MDHEN and CDR2 SYDVKM. DNA for the CDR3: TGTGCCAGCAGTTTACAGGTTTTCAGTGAAGCTTTCTTT. This sequence encodes CASSLQVFSEAFF.

In DNA, the CDR3 is TGTGCCAGCAGTTTATTGGCGGGACAAGAGACCCAGTACTTC. This encodes CASSLLAGQETQYF. The chain combines TRBV27 with TRBJ2-5; possibly TRBD2 for D (6 bases). Trimming stripped 1 base from V and 2 bases from J, with 8 bases between. The CDR3 has 14 amino acids. From germline, CDR1 is MNHEY and CDR2 SMNVEV (reference sequence).

Relative to its sample, this clonotype is medium-sized. The chain has TRBV9 and TRBJ2-7, with D possibly being TRBD1 or TRBD2 (5 bases each). V was pared by 2 bases and J by 7 bases, with 10 bases between. Germline CDR1 and CDR2: SGDLS and YYNGEE. This CDR3 comprises 12 residues. The CDR3 region is CASSVNEGEQYF. In nucleotides, the CDR3 is TGTGCCAGCAGCGTGAATGAGGGGGAGCAGTACTTC.

Within the sample, this clonotype is medium-sized. The chain uses TRBV28 and TRBJ2-1; the match to TRBD2 covers 8 bases. CDR1 and CDR2 (germline): MDHEN, SYDVKM. J gave up 5 bases and V 7 bases, and 13 bases lay outside the gene matches. The CDR3 has 16 amino acids. The CDR3 DNA reads as TGTGCCAGCACCCGTCCCGGGAGCGGGGGACACAATGAGCAGTTCTTC. Protein product: CASTRPGSGGHNEQFF.

V usage is TRBV12-3 or TRBV12-4 and J usage is TRBJ2-7; D might be TRBD1 (5 bases). The CDR3 consists of 13 residues. V lost 1 base and J lost 2, with 6 bases in between. The CDR3 nucleotides read TGTGCCAGCAGTTTAGGGACACCCTACGAGCAGTACTTC. Protein product: CASSLGTPYEQYF.

By share of the sample, this clonotype is large. The chain has TRBV12-3 or TRBV12-4 and TRBJ2-1; 10 positions agree with TRBD2. Germline trimming cut 5 bases from V and 10 bases from J; bases unmatched to any gene: 8. This CDR3 comprises 14 residues. The CDR3 bases are TGTGCCAGCAGTCCAGGGACTAGCGTAGGCGAGCAGTTCTTC. This sequence encodes CASSPGTSVGEQFF.

Judged by abundance, this clonotype is large (0.1 to 1%). The chain combines TRBV12-5 with TRBJ2-1; TRBD2 agrees at 11 bases. The V gene end was trimmed by 5 bases and the J gene end by 8 bases; junction bases not matched to a gene: 8. In germline, CDR1 is LGHNT, CDR2 FRNRAP. There are 15 residues in the CDR3. CDR3 region: CASGLTSGVEDEQFF. The CDR3 bases are TGTGCTAGTGGTCTGACTAGCGGGGTGGAAGATGAGCAGTTCTTC.

As regards this clonotype: This may be a read error: a much more frequent sequence differs by one nucleotide. V and J are TRBV29-1 and TRBJ1-1, with D unclear. The CDR3 extends over 11 amino acids. CDR1 SQVTM and CDR2 ANQGSEA come from the germline V gene. The chain's CDR3 is CSVVSNTEAVF. CDR3 bases: TGCAGCGTTGTGTCGAACACTGAAGCTGTCTTT. Drawing the rest from reference TRBV29-1 and TRBJ1-1, the complete variable domain is SAVISQKPSRDICQRGTSLTIQCQVDSQVTMMFWYRQQPGQSLTLIATANQGSEATYESGFVIDKFPISRPNLTFSTLTVSNMSPEDSSIYLCSVVSNTEAVFGQGTRLTVV.